A selection of T cell receptor beta chains follows, all from one sample in a study of T cell repertoires in ileal Crohn's disease. TCRdb keeps only in-frame clones here, not all; method: immunoSEQ multiplex PCR. This table has about 7,000 clones, about three quarters appearing once. Sequencing was performed on ileal tissue. The receptors originated from an adult with Crohn's disease. Each CDR3 is given with its conserved first and last residue. D genes are given only for firm matches. A clone size is listed for some rows: how often the clone was seen (once, few, many), or a class if it is expanded.

14	TRBV7-2	.	TRBJ2-1	.	CASSLVSSFHEQFF	TGTGCCAGCAGCTTAGTTTCTAGCTTCCATGAGCAGTTCTTC
11	TRBV5-3	.	TRBJ1-1	.	CARSRNTEAFF	TGTGCCAGAAGCCGGAACACTGAAGCTTTCTTT
13	TRBV29-1	.	TRBJ2-3	TRBD2	CSGSGVSTDTQYF	TGCAGCGGGAGCGGGGTTAGCACAGATACGCAGTATTTT
10	TRBV2	.	TRBJ1-6	TRBD1	CASSRDRVHF	TGTGCCAGCAGCCGGGACAGGGTCCACTTT
14	TRBV15	.	TRBJ2-3	TRBD2	CATKDGGSTDTQYF	TGTGCCACCAAGGACGGGGGGAGTACAGATACGCAGTATTTT
14	TRBV5-1	once	TRBJ2-4	TRBD2	CASSLGGGKNIQYF	TGCGCCAGCAGCTTGGGGGGGGGCAAAAACATTCAGTACTTC
15	TRBV19	.	TRBJ1-5	.	CASTQFGTQNQPQHF	TGTGCCAGTACCCAATTTGGGACACAAAATCAGCCCCAGCATTTT
16	TRBV4-1	.	TRBJ2-1	.	CASSQGSSPSYNEQFF	TGCGCCAGCAGCCAAGGGTCGAGTCCGTCCTACAATGAGCAGTTCTTC
13	TRBV6-5	.	TRBJ1-1	TRBD1	CASIRQGNTEAFF	TGTGCCAGCATTCGACAGGGGAACACTGAAGCTTTCTTT
15	TRBV10-1	few	TRBJ2-1	.	CASSRDLSSYNEQFF	TGCGCCAGCAGCCGGGACTTGAGCTCCTACAATGAGCAGTTCTTC
14	TRBV7-2	.	TRBJ2-7	.	CASSYTTGSYEQYF	TGTGCCAGCAGCTATACTACCGGGTCCTACGAGCAGTACTTC
10	TRBV29-1	.	TRBJ1-1	.	CSVVRTEAFF	TGCAGCGTTGTGCGCACTGAAGCTTTCTTT
19	TRBV2	.	TRBJ2-2	.	CASSEVVLGALTNTGELFF	TGTGCCAGCAGTGAAGTCGTACTAGGCGCCCTCACGAACACCGGGGAGCTGTTTTTT
15	TRBV4-1	.	TRBJ2-7	.	CASSQDLHSSYEQYF	TGCGCCAGCAGCCAAGATTTGCATAGCTCCTACGAGCAGTACTTC
17	TRBV11-2	once	TRBJ2-7	TRBD2	CASSLLPTSGGTYEQYF	TGTGCCAGCAGCTTACTCCCTACTAGCGGGGGTACCTACGAGCAGTACTTC
14	TRBV18	.	TRBJ1-1	.	CASSAREENTEAFF	TGTGCCAGCTCAGCCCGGGAGGAGAACACTGAAGCTTTCTTT
16	TRBV2	few	TRBJ1-1	.	CASNPLDGGRNTEAFF	TGTGCCAGCAATCCTCTAGATGGAGGAAGGAACACTGAAGCTTTCTTT
14	TRBV11-3	.	TRBJ1-2	.	CASSRARMSDGYTF	TGTGCCAGCAGCCGCGCGCGTATGTCCGATGGCTACACCTTC